This TCR beta chain was captured in a study of blood T cell repertoires in COVID-19. Study in general: Samples of COVID-19 (acute and convalescent) were obtained from the United States, Italy and Spain. PBMCs, B-cell-depleted T cells, or T cells were the source of the cDNA or gDNA that made up the material.

V lost 4 bases and J 9 bases, leaving 11 bases between the germline ends. The CDR3 spans 12 residues. Germline lookup yields CDR1 SEHNR and CDR2 FQNEAQ (reference sequence). This clone was found once. The authors' processing: Reference gene primer amplification gave nucleated cell count estimates. The repertoire was sequenced with immunoSEQ multiplex PCR; TCRdb's copy has only in-frame clones and lacks some. V, J and clone size are taken as reported in that table, and D and trimming were inferred from the DNA itself. The profile shows tens of thousands of clones, about 92% of them singletons. Seattle-derived patients entered the study during active infection and were followed longitudinally.

This sequence originates from a man between 50 and 59 years old with COVID-19, enrolled during active disease. Sequenced: peripheral blood. The chain carries TRBV7-9 and TRBJ2-3; TRBD2 is a possible D gene (5 bases). CDR3 protein: CASSSEGSTQYF. CDR3 sequence (DNA): TGTGCCAGCAGCTCCGAGGGTTCCACGCAGTATTTT.